A single sample gave rise to the 15 T cell receptor beta chains below, sequenced in a study of T cells in Graves' hyperthyroidism and ophthalmopathy. From RNA transcripts, TCR beta CDR3 regions were amplified. Initially, a first-round RT-PCR of the TCR CDR3 employed the HTBI primer set. TCRdb re-derived calls from the multiplex PCR reads in MiXCR, one entry per CDR3 protein. The sample contains under 300,000 distinct CDR3 sequences, around 13% of which appear only once. Material: blood. These receptors came from a woman aged 35 to 49 with Graves' hyperthyroidism.

In its sample, this clonotype was seen a few times. The V gene is TRBV24-1, the J gene TRBJ1-2; the D is unclear. CDR1 is KGHDR, CDR2 SFDVKD, per germline. Deletions cut 1 base from V and 0 bases from J, with 14 bases between. This CDR3 is 17 amino acids long. The CDR3 nucleotides are TGTGCCACCAGTGATTTAGACACTTCGGGAGCTAACTATGGCTACACCTTC. Translation gives CATSDLDTSGANYGYTF.

The chain joins TRBV20-1 to TRBJ2-5, with 7 bases aligning to TRBD2. The CDR3 consists of 14 residues. V shed 1 base, J shed 7 bases, and the junction held 9 bases outside the gene matches. In germline, CDR1 is DFQATT, CDR2 SNEGSKA (reference sequence). The CDR3 loop is CSARGPGGAGTQYF. CDR3 nucleotides: TGCAGTGCTAGAGGACCGGGAGGTGCGGGGACCCAGTACTTC.

This clonotype was counted a few times. This chain joins TRBV7-9 and TRBJ2-1; D remains ambiguous. CDR3 size: 14 residues. Germline V CDR1 and CDR2: SEHNR, FQNEAQ (reference sequence). Trimming stripped 0 bases from V and 5 bases from J, with 8 bases between. CDR3 sequence (DNA): TGTGCCAGCAGCTTAGCTTCCCTGCACAATGAGCAGTTCTTC. Translation: CASSLASLHNEQFF.

This clonotype was seen only a few times. The chain has TRBV11-2 and TRBJ1-6; D is ambiguous. The CDR3 spans 17 residues. V dropped 5 bases and J dropped 6 bases, with 20 bases sitting between them. Germline assignment: CDR1 SGHAT and CDR2 FQNNGV. The CDR3 reads CASSPIPQFSLNSPLHF. The CDR3 DNA reads as TGTGCCAGCAGCCCCATACCACAGTTCAGTCTTAATTCACCCCTCCACTTT. The whole variable domain, filled in from reference TRBV11-2 and TRBJ1-6, reads EAGVAQSPRYKIIEKRQSVAFWCNPISGHATLYWYQQILGQGPKLLIQFQNNGVVDDSQLPKDRFSAERLKGVDSTLKIQPAKLEDSAVYLCASSPIPQFSLNSPLHFGNGTRLTVT.

This clonotype was observed a handful of times. J is TRBJ2-5 and V is TRBV4-1; TRBD2 matches at 8 bases. Germline values: CDR1 MGHRA, CDR2 YSYEKL. This CDR3 is 16 amino acids long. The J segment lost 4 bases and the V segment lost 0 bases, leaving 7 bases of the junction unmatched. The chain's CDR3 is CASSQEVGRAGETQYF. DNA of the CDR3: TGCGCCAGCAGCCAAGAAGTCGGGAGGGCGGGAGAGACCCAGTACTTC.

This clonotype showed up just a few times. The rearrangement uses TRBV7-8 and TRBJ2-2; D is possibly TRBD1 (6 bases). V shed 1 base and J shed 1 base, with 13 bases lying between them. Germline CDR1 and CDR2: SGHVS and FQNEAQ. The CDR3 contains 17 residues. The CDR3 DNA sequence: TGTGCCAGCAGCTTAGTTGGGGGCACAGGGAACACCGGGGAGCTGTTTTTT. Amino acid sequence: CASSLVGGTGNTGELFF.

This clonotype was seen ten or more times. The V gene is TRBV28, the J gene TRBJ2-4; 8 bases agree with TRBD1. The V gene end was trimmed by 9 bases and the J gene end by 6 bases; junction bases not matched to a gene: 1. The germline V gene has CDR1 MDHEN and CDR2 SYDVKM. This CDR3 is 11 amino acids long. The CDR3 DNA reads TGTGCCAGTACAGGGGGAAACATTCAGTACTTC. Protein sequence: CASTGGNIQYF.

This chain links TRBV5-1 with TRBJ2-7, with 15 bases fitting TRBD2. V lost 2 bases, J lost 5 bases, and 11 bases stayed unmatched. CDR1 and CDR2 (germline): SGHRS, YFSETQ. This CDR3 is 18 amino acids long. Here the CDR3 reads CASSLTRTSGRAVDEQYF. The CDR3 bases are TGCGCCAGCAGCTTAACCAGGACTAGCGGGAGGGCCGTGGACGAGCAGTACTTC.

The table lists this clonotype with many counts. The V call is TRBV28, the J call TRBJ2-3, with TRBD2 identical over 10 bases. This CDR3 contains 15 residues. Germline values: CDR1 MDHEN, CDR2 SYDVKM. After removal of 6 bases from V and 2 bases from J, the junction contained 5 bases not matched to a gene. The CDR3 sequence: CASRNGLADTDTQYF. The CDR3 coding sequence is TGTGCCAGCAGGAACGGACTAGCGGACACAGATACGCAGTATTTT.

This clonotype appeared many times. The chain has TRBV2 and TRBJ1-4, with no clear D. The CDR3 totals 15 residues. V dropped 8 bases and J dropped 0 bases, with 13 bases sitting between them. The germline gives CDR1 SNHLY, CDR2 FYNNEI. In nucleotides, the CDR3 is TGTGCCAGCGCTCCGCAGGTTGCAACTAATGAAAAACTGTTTTTT. Translation gives CASAPQVATNEKLFF. The entire variable domain, with the rest obtained from reference TRBV2 and TRBJ1-4, is as follows: EPEVTQTPSHQVTQMGQEVILRCVPISNHLYFYWYRQILGQKVEFLVSFYNNEISEKSEIFDDQFSVERPDGSNFTLKIRSTKLEDSAMYFCASAPQVATNEKLFFGSGTQLSVL.

This clonotype occurred many times. V is TRBV20-1 and J is TRBJ1-2; 10 bases align to TRBD1. J was trimmed by 3 bases and V by 5 bases; bases with no gene match: 9. Germline loops: CDR1 DFQATT, CDR2 SNEGSKA (reference sequence). The CDR3 has 15 amino acids. CDR3 region: CSASPGQGTDYGYTF. The CDR3 region has the DNA TGCAGTGCTTCGCCGGGACAGGGGACGGACTATGGCTACACCTTC.

The chain has TRBV11-3 and TRBJ2-1; 7 bases align to TRBD1. Per the germline V gene, CDR1 is SGHNT and CDR2 is YENEEA. With V trimmed by 5 bases and J by 7 bases, 8 bases remained unmatched. This CDR3 has 14 residues. CDR3 in DNA: TGTGCCAGCAGCCTAACCGGGACAGCTAATGAGCAGTTCTTC. It is translated as CASSLTGTANEQFF.

This clonotype was detected many times. V and J are TRBV2 and TRBJ1-6; TRBD1 matches at 8 bases. Germline loops: CDR1 SNHLY, CDR2 FYNNEI. Trimming took 6 bases from V and 10 from J; bases not matched to a gene: 8. The CDR3 covers 14 residues. CDR3 in amino acids: CASSERQGQSPLHF. The DNA for the CDR3 is TGTGCCAGCAGCGAACGACAGGGGCAGTCACCCCTCCACTTT.

This clonotype was seen a handful of times. This rearrangement joins TRBV5-1 to TRBJ2-7; 11 bases align to TRBD2. The V gene's germline CDR1 is SGHRS and CDR2 YFSETQ. The CDR3 totals 15 residues. With 5 bases clipped from V and 3 bases from J, the junction kept 7 bases outside the gene matches. In DNA form, the CDR3 reads TGCGCCAGCAGATCCGGGACTAGCGGCAACTACGAGCAGTACTTC. Amino acid sequence: CASRSGTSGNYEQYF.

There are many counts of this clonotype. The rearrangement joins TRBV2 to TRBJ2-7; TRBD1 is a possible D gene (7 bases). The CDR3 is made up of 14 amino acids. Germline loops: CDR1 SNHLY, CDR2 FYNNEI. The V end lost 5 bases, the J end lost 2 bases, and 13 bases lay between the germline ends. The DNA of the CDR3 is TGTGCCAGCAGTAGTCAGGGGGGCCCCTACGAGCAGTACTTC. This sequence encodes CASSSQGGPYEQYF.